Listed here is a single TCR beta chain. Source study methods: Reference gene primer amplification gave nucleated cell count estimates. TCRdb's table, derived via immunoSEQ multiplex PCR, lists solely in-frame clones and lacks some. V and J calls plus clone size are reproduced from that table; the DNA served to infer D and trimming. This sample has more than 200,000 clones; about 87% occur once, and the top ten carry about 1.7%. This sample is drawn from a study of blood T cell repertoires in COVID-19. Study summary: Samples came from the United States, Italy and Spain, spanning acute and convalescent COVID-19. T cells, B-cell-depleted T cells, or PBMCs supplied cDNA or gDNA.

The CDR3 extends over 13 amino acids. V was clipped by 0 bases and J by 3 bases, with 5 bases between them. The germline V gene has CDR1 LGHDT and CDR2 YNNKEL (reference sequence). This sequence was found in a man in his 70s with acute or convalescent COVID-19. The material sequenced was peripheral blood. The V and J genes are TRBV3-1 (or the pseudogene TRBV3-2) and TRBJ1-1, with D uncertain. The CDR3: CASSQDLDTEAFF. The CDR3 DNA reads as TGTGCCAGCAGCCAAGACCTAGACACTGAAGCTTTCTTT.